This T cell receptor beta chain comes out of a study of early T cells in non-severe SARS-CoV-2 infection. The wider study: The chains were unpaired, and the sequenced material was bulk RNA from unsorted whole blood. Study-level results: Missing private and CD4 specificities, VDJdb matching favored anti-spike CD8 responses.

The library protocol tagged individual cDNA molecules with unique molecular identifiers. TCRdb analysed the 5' RACE reads with MiXCR anew, one entry per CDR3 protein. Of approximately 22,000 distinct CDR3 sequences listed, over 4% are singletons. This clonotype occurred many times. Its matching antigen is unknown. The sequenced sample consisted of whole blood. The clonotype comes from an adult who was a healthcare worker with PCR-confirmed SARS-CoV-2 infection or an uninfected control (not recorded which).

The CDR3 sequence: CASSGYTTYSNTGELFF. The CDR3 DNA reads TGTGCCAGCAGTGGTTACACTACGTACTCGAACACCGGGGAGCTGTTTTTT. The genes are TRBV2 and TRBJ2-2, with D unclear. From germline, CDR1 is SNHLY and CDR2 FYNNEI. Trimming cost V 4 bases and J 0 bases, with 15 bases left between them. The CDR3 sequence is 17 residues long.